The 16 T cell receptor beta chains below come from one sample, sequenced in a study of PD-L1 blockade in urothelial cancer. Time point defined: pretreatment peripheral blood. Generated by immunoSEQ multiplex PCR, the TCRdb table keeps only in-frame clones and is missing some. The repertoire holds under 55,000 clones, roughly 90% seen once, with 20% to 25% in the top ten. The sample was PBMCs, taken around atezolizumab (anti-PD-L1) treatment. The receptors originated from a donor older than 35 with urothelial cancer.

The chain carries TRBV6-6 and TRBJ2-1; the match to TRBD2 covers 7 bases. V was clipped by 3 bases and J by 2 bases; unmatched bases: 7. The CDR3 totals 16 residues. The germline V gene has CDR1 MNHNY and CDR2 SVGAGI (reference sequence). CDR3 in DNA: TGTGCCAGCAGTTATTCGGGCGGGAGACCCTACAATGAGCAGTTCTTC. Protein: CASSYSGGRPYNEQFF.

The V call is TRBV4-3, the J call TRBJ1-3; no definite D call. The CDR3 has 13 residues. Trimming stripped 1 base from V and 5 bases from J, with 6 bases between. The germline gives CDR1 LGHNA, CDR2 YSLEER. CDR3 region: CASSQVRRNTIYF. CDR3 nucleotide sequence: TGCGCCAGCAGCCAAGTGCGTAGAAACACCATATATTTT.

The chain uses TRBV27 and TRBJ1-3; TRBD1 is a possible D gene (5 bases). The CDR3 is made up of 15 amino acids. V was shortened by 5 bases and J by 10 bases, with 21 bases between the two germline ends. The germline V gene encodes CDR1 MNHEY and CDR2 SMNVEV (reference sequence). The CDR3 here is CASSNTGNHYGTIYF. CDR3 bases: TGTGCCAGCAGTAACACAGGAAACCACTATGGGACCATATATTTT.

The chain joins TRBV13 to TRBJ2-5; TRBD2 matches at 14 bases. Germline-derived CDR1 and CDR2 are PRHDT and FYEKMQ (reference sequence). Losses at the gene ends were 5 bases for V and 5 bases for J; bases not matched to a gene: 10. The CDR3 totals 17 residues. Here the CDR3 DNA reads TGTGCCAGCAGCCCCCGGACTAGCGGGAGGTGGTGGGAGACCCAGTACTTC. Protein sequence: CASSPRTSGRWWETQYF. The full variable domain, with the rest looked up from reference TRBV13 and TRBJ2-5, is AAGVIQSPRHLIKEKRETATLKCYPIPRHDTVYWYQQGPGQDPQFLISFYEKMQSDKGSIPDRFSAQQFSDYHSELNMSSLELGDSALYFCASSPRTSGRWWETQYFGPGTRLLVL.

This clone was recorded only once. The chain uses TRBV29-1 and TRBJ2-1, with TRBD2 matching 15 bases. V shed 3 bases and J 3 bases; nucleotides not matched to a gene: 6. This CDR3 has 17 amino acids. In germline, CDR1 is SQVTM, CDR2 ANQGSEA. The DNA of the CDR3 is TGCAGCGTTGACCTCCGGACTAGCGGGAGGGTCTACAATGAGCAGTTCTTC. The encoded protein is CSVDLRTSGRVYNEQFF.

The chain has TRBV19 and TRBJ1-5, with 7 bases that match TRBD1. J lost 6 bases, V lost 3 bases, and 11 bases had no gene match. This CDR3 spans 16 amino acids. The germline CDR1 and CDR2 sequences are LNHDA and SQIVND (reference sequence). For the CDR3, the DNA is TGTGCCAGTAGTATTTACAGGGGAACAGGCAGTCAGCCCCAGCATTTT. Translation gives CASSIYRGTGSQPQHF.

V gene TRBV5-6 combines with J gene TRBJ2-1, with 7 bases matching TRBD2. The CDR3 is 15 amino acids. The trim removed 0 bases at V and 4 bases at J, leaving 4 bases unmatched. The germline gives CDR1 SGHDT, CDR2 YYEEEE. The CDR3 coding sequence is TGTGCCAGCAGCTTGGGGGGGAGGGCGTACAATGAGCAGTTCTTC. It translates to CASSLGGRAYNEQFF.

The chain combines TRBV2 with TRBJ2-6; no definite D call. Germline values: CDR1 SNHLY, CDR2 FYNNEI. V lost 8 bases, J lost 4 bases, and 15 bases lay in between. The CDR3 is 15 amino acids. The CDR3 nucleotides read TGTGCCAGCCGCCGAGAGCGTGCCGGGGCCAACGTCCTGACTTTC. Its translation: CASRRERAGANVLTF.

CDR3 amino acids: CASSSSTGTGVHEQFF. The CDR3 bases are TGTGCCAGCAGCTCCAGCACCGGGACAGGGGTTCATGAGCAGTTCTTC. J is TRBJ2-1 and V is TRBV9; 10 positions agree with TRBD1. J gave up 8 bases and V 4 bases, and 12 bases lay outside the gene matches. The CDR3 consists of 16 residues. CDR1 is SGDLS, CDR2 YYNGEE, per germline.

Only a few counts were recorded for this clone. This rearrangement joins TRBV19 to TRBJ1-2; weak D call: TRBD1 (6 bases). V lost 4 bases, J lost 4 bases, and 13 bases lay in between. The CDR3 has 14 amino acids. The germline V gene has CDR1 LNHDA and CDR2 SQIVND (reference sequence). The CDR3 DNA is TGTGCCAGTAGTAGCCGGGGACACTTCTATGGCTACACCTTC. Translating it yields CASSSRGHFYGYTF.

The chain carries TRBV11-3 and TRBJ2-5, with D possibly matching TRBD1 (5 bases). The CDR3 length is 13 residues. V lost 5 bases, J lost 1 base, and 8 bases lay in between. CDR1 is SGHNT, CDR2 YENEEA, per germline. CDR3 DNA: TGTGCCAGCAGCCGTGGGGCCCAAGAGACCCAGTACTTC. Protein product: CASSRGAQETQYF.

The chain carries TRBV19 and TRBJ2-1; 7 bases fit TRBD1. This CDR3 has 16 amino acids. Germline V gene sequence: CDR1 LNHDA, CDR2 SQIVND (reference sequence). V shed 7 bases and J 4 bases; nucleotides not matched to a gene: 13. The CDR3 nucleotides are TGTGCCAGTAAGGGGGCAGGGGTGCTCCGATACAATGAGCAGTTCTTC. This gives the protein CASKGAGVLRYNEQFF.

This chain uses TRBV6-5 with TRBJ2-6; D is ambiguous. The germline V gene has CDR1 MNHEY and CDR2 SVGAGI. The CDR3 extends over 14 amino acids. Trimming removed 6 bases at V and 3 bases at J, with 9 bases between. CDR3 DNA sequence: TGTGCCAGCAGCCCAGCGTTTGGGGCCAACGTCCTGACTTTC. This gives the protein CASSPAFGANVLTF.

The rearrangement joins TRBV19 to TRBJ1-5; a possible D gene is TRBD1 (5 bases). The CDR3 loop spans 12 amino acids. Trimming cost V 7 bases and J 7 bases, with 11 bases left between them. Per germline, CDR1 LNHDA and CDR2 SQIVND (reference sequence). The CDR3 is CASTGFRQPQHF. The CDR3 nucleotides read TGTGCCAGTACAGGGTTTCGGCAGCCCCAGCATTTT.

V gene TRBV2 combines with J gene TRBJ2-3; a possible D gene is TRBD2 (6 bases). Looked up from germline, CDR1 is SNHLY and CDR2 is FYNNEI. The CDR3 runs 11 residues. V lost 5 bases, J lost 10 bases, and 10 bases lay in between. Here the CDR3 reads CASSTSRPQYF. In DNA form, the CDR3 reads TGTGCCAGCAGTACTAGCAGGCCGCAGTATTTT. The whole variable domain, filled in from reference TRBV2 and TRBJ2-3, reads EPEVTQTPSHQVTQMGQEVILRCVPISNHLYFYWYRQILGQKVEFLVSFYNNEISEKSEIFDDQFSVERPDGSNFTLKIRSTKLEDSAMYFCASSTSRPQYFGPGTRLTVL.

V usage is TRBV5-6 and J usage is TRBJ2-1, with 9 bases aligning to TRBD2. CDR1 and CDR2 from the germline V gene are SGHDT and YYEEEE. This CDR3 spans 15 amino acids. Trimming cost V 4 bases and J 3 bases; bases outside gene matches: 5. CDR3 nucleotides: TGTGCCAGCAGCCCACTTAGCGGGGGCTACAATGAGCAGTTCTTC. This encodes CASSPLSGGYNEQFF.